Shown below are 21 T cell receptor beta chains from a single sample sequenced in a study of siplizumab effects on memory and regulatory T cells. The assay was immunoSEQ multiplex PCR, and TCRdb's table has in-frame clones only and misses some. The sample includes 90,000 to 120,000 clones, 93% of them seen just once. Sequencing was done on a sample of Tregs sorted from blood. The receptors come from a human donor in good health.

CDR3 sequence reads: CASSLGTGLFYNEQFF. Written as DNA, the CDR3 is TGTGCCAGCAGCCTGGGGACGGGACTATTCTACAATGAGCAGTTCTTC. This chain uses TRBV5-4 with TRBJ2-1, with TRBD2 matching over 7 bases. This CDR3 has 16 residues. Per germline, CDR1 SGHNT and CDR2 YYREEE (reference sequence). Trimming removed 4 bases from V and 3 bases from J; junction bases left unmatched: 10. Full variable domain (rest looked up from reference TRBV5-4 and TRBJ2-1): ETGVTQSPTHLIKTRGQQVTLRCSSQSGHNTVSWYQQALGQGPQFIFQYYREEENGRGNFPPRFSGLQFPNYSSELNVNALELDDSALYLCASSLGTGLFYNEQFFGPGTRLTVL.

This chain joins TRBV6-1 and TRBJ1-1; perhaps TRBD1 as D (5 bases). The ends were cut back, 0 bases at V and 1 base at J, with 9 bases in the middle. This CDR3 is 15 amino acids long. Germline V gene lookup returns CDR1 MNHNS and CDR2 SASEGT. The CDR3 loop reads CASSEAGRGNTEAFF. The CDR3 DNA reads TGTGCCAGCAGTGAAGCGGGGAGGGGGAACACTGAAGCTTTCTTT.

The chain links TRBV7-3 to TRBJ2-7; D might be TRBD1 (6 bases). The germline V gene encodes CDR1 SGHTA and CDR2 FQGTGA. The CDR3 is made up of 16 amino acids. Between the trimmed V and J ends, which lost 5 bases and 1 base, there was a span of 18 bases. CDR3 region: CASSLAGQPPSYEQYF. The CDR3 DNA follows: TGTGCCAGCAGCCTCGCAGGACAGCCTCCATCCTACGAGCAGTACTTC.

The chain couples TRBV18 to TRBJ2-7; D is possibly TRBD1 (6 bases). Trimming took off 1 base at V and 2 bases at J, with 12 bases between the two ends. Per the germline V gene, CDR1 is KGHSH and CDR2 is LQKENI. The CDR3 runs to 15 residues. CDR3 amino acids: CASSPRTGLTYEQYF. The CDR3 nucleotides are TGTGCCAGCTCACCACGAACAGGGTTAACCTACGAGCAGTACTTC. The entire variable domain, with the rest obtained from reference TRBV18 and TRBJ2-7, is as follows: NAGVMQNPRHLVRRRGQEARLRCSPMKGHSHVYWYRQLPEEGLKFMVYLQKENIIDESGMPKERFSAEFPKEGPSILRIQQVVRGDSAAYFCASSPRTGLTYEQYFGPGTRLTVT.

This chain uses TRBV6-5 with TRBJ1-2, with D possibly TRBD1 on 6 matching bases. V lost 0 bases and J lost 8, with 13 bases in between. Germline loops: CDR1 MNHEY, CDR2 SVGAGI. CDR3 length: 14 residues. CDR3 DNA sequence: TGTGCCAGCAGTTACTCTGGGCAGGGGAGGGGCTACACCTTC. Amino acid sequence: CASSYSGQGRGYTF.

J is TRBJ2-7 and V is TRBV5-1, with TRBD1 identical over 10 bases. Germline CDR1 SGHRS, CDR2 YFSETQ. The CDR3 covers 14 residues. Losses at the gene ends were 4 bases for V and 3 bases for J; bases not matched to a gene: 4. As DNA, the CDR3 is TGCGCCAGCAGCCCCGGACAGGGGGGCTACGAGCAGTACTTC. Translation gives CASSPGQGGYEQYF.

This clone was observed a single time. The V call is TRBV29-1, the J call TRBJ1-1, with D possibly being TRBD1 (6 bases). CDR1 and CDR2 (germline): SQVTM, ANQGSEA. This CDR3 region has 11 residues. Trimming removed 4 bases from V and 7 bases from J, with 10 bases in between. The CDR3, as DNA: TGCAGCGTTGGGACAGTGGGTGAAGCTTTCTTT. Amino acid sequence: CSVGTVGEAFF.

This clone was seen only once. The V gene is TRBV5-1, the J gene TRBJ2-3; 12 bases agree with TRBD2. There are 16 residues in the CDR3. J gave up 2 bases and V 4 bases, and 5 bases lay outside the gene matches. The germline CDR1 and CDR2 sequences are SGHRS and YFSETQ. The CDR3 DNA reads TGCGCCAGCAGCGCCCGGACTAGCGGGGCCACAGATACGCAGTATTTT. Translating it yields CASSARTSGATDTQYF. The variable domain in full, completed from reference TRBV5-1 and TRBJ2-3, reads KAGVTQTPRYLIKTRGQQVTLSCSPISGHRSVSWYQQTPGQGLQFLFEYFSETQRNKGNFPGRFSGRQFSNSRSEMNVSTLELGDSALYLCASSARTSGATDTQYFGPGTRLTVL.

The gene calls are TRBV19 and TRBJ1-2; no definite D call. Germline V gives CDR1 LNHDA, CDR2 SQIVND (reference sequence). The length of the CDR3 is 13 residues. V was cut by 5 bases and J by 0 bases, with 7 bases left in between. CDR3 amino acids: CASSRRSNYGYTF. For the CDR3, the DNA is TGTGCCAGTAGTCGGAGATCTAACTATGGCTACACCTTC. Combining the CDR3 with reference TRBV19 and TRBJ1-2 gives the whole variable domain DGGITQSPKYLFRKEGQNVTLSCEQNLNHDAMYWYRQDPGQGLRLIYYSQIVNDFQKGDIAEGYSVSREKKESFPLTVTSAQKNPTAFYLCASSRRSNYGYTFGSGTRLTVV.

Here the CDR3 reads CASSLRVNQPQHF. As DNA, the CDR3 is TGTGCCAGCAGTTTACGTGTCAATCAGCCCCAGCATTTT. The gene calls are TRBV27 and TRBJ1-5; no reliable D call. The CDR3 is 13 amino acids. The V gene lost 2 bases and the J gene lost 3 bases, with 5 bases spanning the gap. Per the germline V gene, CDR1 is MNHEY and CDR2 is SMNVEV (reference sequence).

This chain uses TRBV11-2 with TRBJ2-1; D is unclear. The CDR3 has 13 amino acids. The germline V gene encodes CDR1 SGHAT and CDR2 FQNNGV. V was clipped by 7 bases and J by 1 base, with 8 bases between them. In DNA form, the CDR3 reads TGTGCCAGCAATCTGGGTTCCTACAATGAGCAGTTCTTC. Protein sequence: CASNLGSYNEQFF.

This clone was recorded only once. The V gene is TRBV5-6, the J gene TRBJ2-7; 11 nucleotides line up with TRBD2. Germline V gene lookup returns CDR1 SGHDT and CDR2 YYEEEE. V was clipped by 2 bases and J by 2 bases; unmatched bases: 3. This CDR3 has 15 residues. The CDR3 region has the DNA TGTGCCAGCAGCTTTCTAGCGGGAGGTCCCTACGAGCAGTACTTC. Translated, it gives CASSFLAGGPYEQYF.

The chain uses TRBV29-1 and TRBJ1-2, with TRBD1 matching 9 bases. Trimming took 3 bases from V and 3 from J; bases not matched to a gene: 2. The CDR3 length is 13 residues. Germline-derived CDR1 and CDR2 are SQVTM and ANQGSEA. CDR3 DNA sequence: TGCAGCGTTGAGGACAGGGGAGACTATGGCTACACCTTC. Translation: CSVEDRGDYGYTF.

This chain connects TRBV5-5 to TRBJ2-3; D gene uncertain. Germline V gene lookup returns CDR1 SGHKS and CDR2 YYEKEE (reference sequence). V dropped 3 bases and J dropped 0 bases, with 11 bases sitting between them. The CDR3 has 15 amino acids. The CDR3 sequence is CASSSKRHSTDTQYF. The CDR3 DNA sequence: TGTGCCAGCAGCTCAAAACGGCATAGCACAGATACGCAGTATTTT.

In its sample, this clone was seen once. CDR3 nucleotide sequence: TGCGCCAGCAGCTCCGGGACTACCTCCTACAATGAGCAGTTCTTC. Translating it yields CASSSGTTSYNEQFF. This chain connects TRBV5-1 to TRBJ2-1; 7 nucleotides align to TRBD2. V lost 3 bases, J lost 0 bases, and 3 bases stayed unmatched. The CDR3 loop spans 15 amino acids. Per the germline V gene, CDR1 is SGHRS and CDR2 is YFSETQ.

The chain is built from TRBV5-4 and TRBJ2-1; the match to TRBD2 covers 10 bases. V gave up 6 bases and J gave up 1 base; unmatched junction bases: 16. Per germline, CDR1 SGHNT and CDR2 YYREEE (reference sequence). The CDR3 contains 19 residues. The CDR3 coding sequence is TGTGCCAGCACCATCTCTGTACTAGCGGGAACTAGGTCCTACAATGAGCAGTTCTTC. It yields the protein CASTISVLAGTRSYNEQFF.

CDR3 region: CASSPPGLAGGPSTDTQYF. CDR3 nucleotide sequence: TGTGCCAGCAGCCCGCCGGGACTAGCGGGAGGTCCTAGCACAGATACGCAGTATTTT. The rearrangement uses TRBV5-4 and TRBJ2-3, with 15 bases lining up with TRBD2. The CDR3 totals 19 residues. Germline assignment: CDR1 SGHNT and CDR2 YYREEE (reference sequence). With 4 bases clipped from V and 0 bases from J, the junction kept 9 bases outside the gene matches. Combining the CDR3 with reference TRBV5-4 and TRBJ2-3 gives the whole variable domain ETGVTQSPTHLIKTRGQQVTLRCSSQSGHNTVSWYQQALGQGPQFIFQYYREEENGRGNFPPRFSGLQFPNYSSELNVNALELDDSALYLCASSPPGLAGGPSTDTQYFGPGTRLTVL.

The chain combines TRBV9 with TRBJ2-2; perhaps TRBD2 as D (6 bases). CDR3 size: 16 residues. Germline CDR1 and CDR2: SGDLS and YYNGEE. V lost 0 bases and J lost 4, with 13 bases in between. The CDR3 DNA reads as TGTGCCAGCAGCGTAGCCCCAGCGGGCCTCACCGGGGAGCTGTTTTTT. As protein: CASSVAPAGLTGELFF.

The rearrangement links TRBV30 to TRBJ1-6; no definite D call. CDR1 GTSNPN and CDR2 SVGIG come from the germline V gene (reference sequence). V gave up 0 bases and J gave up 6 bases, with 0 bases separating them. The CDR3 is 11 amino acids. The CDR3 loop is CAWSVNSPLHF. The CDR3 region has the DNA TGTGCCTGGAGTGTTAATTCACCCCTCCACTTT.

The V gene is TRBV6-1, the J gene TRBJ2-3, with 7 bases matching TRBD2. The germline CDR1 and CDR2 sequences are MNHNS and SASEGT. V lost 4 bases, J lost 6 bases, and 4 bases stayed unmatched. The CDR3 is made up of 13 amino acids. The CDR3 coding sequence is TGTGCCAGCAGTGCGCTAGCGGTCGATACGCAGTATTTT. This translates into CASSALAVDTQYF.

The gene calls are TRBV6-5 and TRBJ1-1; D unresolved. This CDR3 is 11 amino acids long. Between the trimmed V and J ends, which lost 6 bases and 1 base, there was a span of 3 bases. CDR1 is MNHEY and CDR2 is SVGAGI in the germline V gene. CDR3 residues: CASRRNTEAFF. The DNA of the CDR3 is TGTGCCAGCAGAAGGAACACTGAAGCTTTCTTT.